Described below is a single T cell receptor (beta chain) sequence and its context. Busulfan-fludarabine conditioning, marrow transplant, and cyclophosphamide on days +3 and +4 were administered. CDR3 length: 15 residues. Germline V lookup: CDR1 LGHNA, CDR2 YNFKEQ. V dropped 2 bases and J dropped 6; count of bases not matched to a gene: 5. This entry comes from a study of T cells after posttransplantation cyclophosphamide. The table came from immunoSEQ multiplex PCR; TCRdb's copy has only in-frame clones and leaves some out. The sample consists of 8,500 to 13,000 clones, 65% to 85% of them appearing once.

The chain links TRBV4-2 to TRBJ2-4; 9 bases are shared with TRBD2. The sample in question was PBMCs, obtained after allogeneic stem cell transplant with posttransplant cyclophosphamide. The clonotype was recovered from a female patient in her fifties who received an allogeneic stem cell transplant from a related donor, was CMV-positive, and had no GVHD. T cells may partly derive from the graft donor. The CDR3: CASSQKAGGGNIQYF. CDR3 nucleotide sequence: TGTGCCAGCAGCCAAAAGGCGGGGGGGGGAAACATTCAGTACTTC.